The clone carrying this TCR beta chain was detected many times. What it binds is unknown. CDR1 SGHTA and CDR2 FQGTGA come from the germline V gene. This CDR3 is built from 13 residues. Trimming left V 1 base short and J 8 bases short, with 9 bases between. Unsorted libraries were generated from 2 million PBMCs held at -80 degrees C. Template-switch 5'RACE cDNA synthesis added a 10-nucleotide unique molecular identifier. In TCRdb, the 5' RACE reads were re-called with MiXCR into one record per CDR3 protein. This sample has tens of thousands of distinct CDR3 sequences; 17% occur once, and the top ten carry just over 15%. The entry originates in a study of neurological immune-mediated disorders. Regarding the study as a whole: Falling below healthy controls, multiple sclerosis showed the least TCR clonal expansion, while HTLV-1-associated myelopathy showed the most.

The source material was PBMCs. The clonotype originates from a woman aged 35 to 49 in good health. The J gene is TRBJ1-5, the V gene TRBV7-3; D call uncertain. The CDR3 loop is CASSLNSGEPQHF. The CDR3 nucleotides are TGTGCCAGCAGCTTAAATTCAGGCGAGCCCCAGCATTTT.